The source of this T cell receptor beta chain is a study of CD8 T cells in cerebrospinal fluid in Alzheimer's disease. General study points: Expanded clones of at least 3% were commoner in Alzheimer's patients than healthy subjects. EBV-specific TCRs in cerebrospinal fluid reportedly do not establish a causal EBV–Alzheimer's link.

No participant had an acute infectious disease, and all were physically fit. The CDR3 runs to 15 residues. Germline V gene sequence: CDR1 MNHNY, CDR2 SVGAGI (reference sequence). This clonotype is medium-sized by frequency. Its antigen is not identified. CSF cells underwent 10X single-cell V(D)J and 5' gene-expression profiling. TCRdb re-called the 10x single-cell sequencing reads; one entry per CDR3 protein, DNA not given. This sample's table has about 1,200 distinct CDR3 sequences. The sequencing input was cerebrospinal fluid. The chain carries TRBV6-6 and TRBJ1-3. The clonotype was recovered from a human donor with Alzheimer's disease. This chain's CDR3 is CASSYSEGSGNTIYF.